The TCR beta chain described here comes from a study of T cell repertoires in cytomegalovirus infection (dated by TCRdb to the late 2010s). As for the study more broadly: Because public TCR beta signatures pointed to carriage of CMV infection together with the matching HLA type, the HLA type of each donor mattered for the analysis.

The run used an Illumina HiSeq 1500. TCRdb reprocessed the public reads (quality trimming at Q25 with fastp, clone calling with MiXCR) and kept in-frame beta chains. Each entry is one CDR3 protein sequence, shown with its most common DNA and genes. The sample table lists 150,000 to 200,000 distinct CDR3 sequences, approximately 9.6% of them with a count of one. 4.6% of the sample belongs to the ten largest clones. Broad study findings and their caveats: In both this cohort and an independent cohort of 352 donors, the cumulative frequency of public TCR beta family members distinguished carriers of CMV infection plus the relevant HLA type. The ex vivo response was dominated by HLA-C-restricted CMV-specific TCR beta clonotypes, and the single most frequent clonotype in two of eight donors was supplied by these HLA-C-restricted clonotypes.

V has 8 bases trimmed and J has 2 bases trimmed; junction bases matching no gene number 14. CDR1 LNHDA and CDR2 SQIVND are derived from the germline V gene (reference sequence). Spanning cysteine to phenylalanine, the CDR3 consists of 16 amino acids. Only CDR3 DNA is held: 48 bases, read in frame from base 1. On this clonotype: Its antigen target is currently unknown. The input lacks base qualities; no much larger clone sits a single base away.

The source is a human donor in good health (CMV status not recorded). Some clones in this sample may be carry-over from other donors' samples. This chain joins TRBV19 to TRBJ1-2, with 7 bases aligning to TRBD1. Sequencing was performed on PBMCs. DNA sequence: TGTGCCAGTGCTATAGGACAGGCTGGGGGAAACTATGGCTACACCTTC. It codes for CASAIGQAGGNYGYTF.